This T cell receptor beta chain was retrieved from a study of cytomegalovirus exposure and HLA in healthy donors. A word on this clone: Its antigen remains unidentified.

The germline gives CDR1 SGHVS, CDR2 FQNEAQ. The junction had 13 bases not matched to a gene; V was cut back by 5 bases and J by 2 bases. The CDR3 runs to 18 residues. Vbeta (60) and Jbeta (13) primers were used in the PCR. Method: immunoSEQ multiplex PCR; TCRdb's copy keeps in-frame clones and lacks some. The profile covers some 190,000 clones, with 76% appearing a single time and around 1.5% taken by the ten largest. Study observations and caveats: The authors later linked a missense DCLRE1C variant to TCR beta V- and J-gene trimming. Being productive about 87% or about 30% of the time was typical of most TCR beta V segments in an earlier analysis.

This clonotype was sampled from a man between 18 and 35 years old in good health and CMV-seronegative. Sequenced material: PBMCs. The chain combines TRBV7-8 with TRBJ1-1, with 11 positions matching TRBD1. In nucleotides, the CDR3 is TGTGCCAGCAGCCCGTTTTCCGGGACAGGGGGAGGAAACACTGAAGCTTTCTTT. Its translation: CASSPFSGTGGGNTEAFF.